This T cell receptor beta chain is from a study of T cell responses to AZD1222 COVID-19 vaccine. Sequenced by immunoSEQ multiplex PCR; TCRdb stores in-frame clones only, minus some. The sample comprises 150,000 or so clones, about 90% of which are singletons, and around 5.4% rests with the top ten. This clone appeared once. The germline V gene encodes CDR1 KGHDR and CDR2 SFDVKD. The CDR3 is 15 amino acids. Trimming pared 3 bases from V and 6 bases from J, leaving 13 bases between. The V gene is TRBV24-1, the J gene TRBJ1-4, with D uncertain. Sequencing used peripheral blood, obtained on day 0 of AZD1222 vaccination. The sequence came from an adult in good health. The CDR3 nucleotides are TGTGCCACCAGTGATATTTGGGGAGGAGATGAAAAACTGTTTTTT. This gives the protein CATSDIWGGDEKLFF.